The 12 T cell receptor beta chains below come from one sample, sequenced in a study of shared clonotypes between healthy human individuals. TCRdb's copy holds only in-frame clones and misses some; the assay was immunoSEQ multiplex PCR. The sample consists of about half a million clones, around 85% of them appearing once. The source material was PBMCs. These receptors were obtained from a middle-aged woman in good health. Some clones in this sample may be carry-over from other donors' samples.

Note on this clone: A far larger clone is one nucleotide away, so this likely arose from a read error. This same CDR3 is encoded by further DNA sequences in the sample. The chain combines TRBV28 with TRBJ1-4; D is unclear. CDR1 is MDHEN and CDR2 is SYDVKM in the germline V gene. Trimming cost V 4 bases and J 8 bases, with 20 bases left between them. The CDR3 is made up of 16 amino acids. The CDR3 nucleotides read TGTGCCAGCAGTTCGCCCCGCGCCAACAGAGGGGAAAAACTGTTTTTT. As protein: CASSSPRANRGEKLFF.

The CDR3 loop is CASSLGSSGEQETQYF. The CDR3 DNA reads as TGTGCCAGCAGCTTAGGGTCTAGCGGAGAACAAGAGACCCAGTACTTC. The V call is TRBV7-2, the J call TRBJ2-5, with 7 bases identical to TRBD2. The CDR3 runs to 16 residues. With 1 base clipped from V and 2 bases from J, the junction kept 7 bases outside the gene matches. Germline V gene sequence: CDR1 SGHTA, CDR2 FQGNSA. Drawing the rest from reference TRBV7-2 and TRBJ2-5, the complete variable domain is GAGVSQSPSNKVTEKGKDVELRCDPISGHTALYWYRQSLGQGLEFLIYFQGNSAPDKSGLPSDRFSAERTGGSVSTLTIQRTQQEDSAVYLCASSLGSSGEQETQYFGPGTRLLVL.

This chain joins TRBV6-1 and TRBJ1-3, with 9 bases lining up with TRBD1. The ends lost 6 bases at V and 1 base at J; junction bases unmatched: 4. From germline, CDR1 is MNHNS and CDR2 SASEGT. This CDR3 has 15 amino acids. The CDR3 DNA is TGTGCCAGCAGACCGGACAGGGGTTCTGGAAACACCATATATTTT. Its protein product is CASRPDRGSGNTIYF.

Notes on this clone: A far bigger clonotype differs at one base, so this is likely a read error. This chain uses TRBV30 with TRBJ1-1; TRBD1 agrees at 7 bases. Trimming removed 6 bases from V and 9 bases from J; junction bases left unmatched: 13. The CDR3 covers 13 residues. Germline-derived CDR1 and CDR2 are GTSNPN and SVGIG (reference sequence). Here the CDR3 reads CACDGLRGFKAFF. The CDR3 coding sequence is TGTGCCTGTGACGGACTCAGGGGGTTTAAAGCTTTCTTT.

Note on this clone: This sample also contains other DNA sequences that code for the same CDR3. The CDR3 nucleotides read TGTGCCAGCAGTTCAGGGGGCGAAGGAAACACCATATATTTT. Encoded protein: CASSSGGEGNTIYF. The rearrangement links TRBV28 to TRBJ1-3, with 8 bases that match TRBD1. CDR1 and CDR2 (germline): MDHEN, SYDVKM. The CDR3 runs to 14 residues. V lost 4 bases, J lost 4 bases, and 3 bases stayed unmatched.

This clone was counted a single time. A far bigger clonotype differs at one base, so this is likely a read error. The V and J genes are TRBV30 and TRBJ1-2; TRBD1 agrees at 8 bases. Germline V gene lookup returns CDR1 GTSNPN and CDR2 SVGIG (reference sequence). This CDR3 comprises 14 residues. CDR3 amino acids: CAWRRDRSNYSYTF. In DNA, the CDR3 is TGTGCCTGGAGACGGGACAGGAGTAACTATAGCTACACCTTC.

This chain joins TRBV6-1 and TRBJ2-3; D might be TRBD1 or TRBD2, each matching 5 bases. CDR1 and CDR2 from the germline V gene are MNHNS and SASEGT. Trimming removed 6 bases from V and 2 bases from J, with 9 bases in between. The CDR3 extends over 13 amino acids. CDR3 sequence reads: CASSGTPTDTQYF. The CDR3 DNA follows: TGTGCCAGCAGCGGGACCCCCACAGATACGCAGTATTTT.

This clone has more than one count but fewer than ten. This chain joins TRBV28 and TRBJ1-4; the D gene is possibly TRBD1 (5 bases). V was pared by 7 bases and J by 8 bases, with 14 bases between. The CDR3 loop spans 13 amino acids. From germline, CDR1 is MDHEN and CDR2 SYDVKM. This chain's CDR3 is CASKPDRAEKLFF. In nucleotides, the CDR3 is TGTGCCAGCAAACCCGACAGAGCGGAAAAACTGTTTTTT.

This clone was seen a few times. The chain is built from TRBV27 and TRBJ2-7; the D gene is possibly TRBD2 (6 bases). The CDR3 is 14 residues long. V was pared by 3 bases and J by 2 bases, with 11 bases between. CDR1 is MNHEY and CDR2 is SMNVEV in the germline V gene (reference sequence). The CDR3 is CASSFEGGAYEQYF. The CDR3 DNA is TGTGCCAGCAGTTTTGAGGGAGGAGCCTACGAGCAGTACTTC.

The chain joins TRBV10-3 to TRBJ2-1; TRBD2 agrees at 13 bases. The CDR3 is 18 amino acids. Germline lookup yields CDR1 ENHRY and CDR2 SYGVKD. V trimming: 6 bases; J trimming: 2 bases; junction bases outside the gene matches: 10. The CDR3 bases are TGTGCCATCAGAATTCTGACTAGCGGGAGGAGGACCTACAATGAGCAGTTCTTC. Protein product: CAIRILTSGRRTYNEQFF.

As regards this clone: With a far larger clone one base away, a read error is the likely cause. This chain connects TRBV7-2 to TRBJ2-7; D gene uncertain. The CDR3 has 14 amino acids. Germline V gene sequence: CDR1 SGHTA, CDR2 FQGNSA. Between the trimmed V and J ends, which lost 4 bases and 4 bases, there was a span of 14 bases. CDR3 in amino acids: CASSSFSGPYEQYF. DNA for the CDR3: TGTGCCAGCAGCTCTTTCAGTGGGCCATACGAGCAGTACTTC.

The rearrangement links TRBV11-2 to TRBJ2-5, with TRBD2 identical over 8 bases. The CDR3 loop spans 13 amino acids. Germline V gene sequence: CDR1 SGHAT, CDR2 FQNNGV. V was pared by 3 bases and J by 5 bases, with 2 bases of the junction left unmatched. The CDR3 region is CASSFGRGETQYF. The CDR3 nucleotides are TGTGCCAGCAGCTTCGGGAGGGGCGAGACCCAGTACTTC.